This T cell receptor (beta chain) was captured in a study of T cell changes during pregnancy in multiple sclerosis. Some clones are missing from TCRdb's copy, which holds only in-frame ones; the method was immunoSEQ multiplex PCR. The table lists approximately 40,000 clones, 90% to 95% of them singletons. This clonotype was obtained from a female donor with multiple sclerosis, enrolled in a pregnancy study. The sequencing here drew on CD4+ T cells from peripheral blood mononuclear cells, taken in the third trimester of pregnancy.

CDR3 sequence: CAWSVRGSGWETQYF. In DNA form, the CDR3 reads TGTGCCTGGAGTGTACGGGGTAGCGGATGGGAGACCCAGTACTTC. The chain uses TRBV30 and TRBJ2-5, with D tentatively TRBD2 (6 bases). Germline CDR1 is GTSNPN and CDR2 is SVGIG (reference sequence). This CDR3 is 15 amino acids long. V lost 0 bases to trimming and J lost 5 bases, with 16 bases between them.